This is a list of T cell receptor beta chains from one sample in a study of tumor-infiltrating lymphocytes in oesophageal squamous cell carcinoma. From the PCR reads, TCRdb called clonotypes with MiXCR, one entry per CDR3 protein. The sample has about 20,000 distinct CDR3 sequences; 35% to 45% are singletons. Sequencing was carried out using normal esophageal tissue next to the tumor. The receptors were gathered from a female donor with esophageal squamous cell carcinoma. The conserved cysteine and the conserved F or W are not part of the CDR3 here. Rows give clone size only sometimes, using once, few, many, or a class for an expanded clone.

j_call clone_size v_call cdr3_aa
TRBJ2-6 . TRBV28 ASSLWVTSGSAGANVLT
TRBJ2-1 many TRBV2 ASSEYLAAYNEQF
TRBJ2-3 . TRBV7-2 ASSLVGSGDTSTDTQY
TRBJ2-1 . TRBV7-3 ASSKGQGAYNEQF
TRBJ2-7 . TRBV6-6 ASSAKADSYEQY
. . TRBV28 ASSRDFYNEQF
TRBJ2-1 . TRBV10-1 ASSDAGGNEQF
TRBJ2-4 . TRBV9 ASSVEGQDYNEQY
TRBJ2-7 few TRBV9 ASSVEAGIGNSPLH
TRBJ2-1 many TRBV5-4 ASTHYEGLVHNEQF
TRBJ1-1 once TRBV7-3 ASSLGVGEQF
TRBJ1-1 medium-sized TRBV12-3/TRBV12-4 ASSWTGDTEAF
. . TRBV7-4 ASSLQTITYEQY
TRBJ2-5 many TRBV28 ASSLPSEGGYNEQY
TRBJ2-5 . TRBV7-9 AIEEGLARHEQY
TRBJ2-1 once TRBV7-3 ASCINQETQF
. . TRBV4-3 ASSQPGLGQETQY
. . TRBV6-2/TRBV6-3 ASGGMDTGELF
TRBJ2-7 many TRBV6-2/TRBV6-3 ASGVSYEQY
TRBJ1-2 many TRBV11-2 ASSLEGTQANYGYT
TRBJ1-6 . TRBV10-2 ASSERRTGGDSPLH
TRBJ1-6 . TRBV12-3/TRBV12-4 ASSLAGTIRSPLH
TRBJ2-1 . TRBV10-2 ASSELKDSSYNEQF
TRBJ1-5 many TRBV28 ASSITGGGQPQH
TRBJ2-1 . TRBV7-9 ASSLGTGGQF
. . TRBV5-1 ASSLAEFGGYEQY
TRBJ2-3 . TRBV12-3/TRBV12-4 ASSLHRTDTQY
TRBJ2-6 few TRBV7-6 ASSQGIGTGANVLT
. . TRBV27 ASSYRGLALAGGSYEQY
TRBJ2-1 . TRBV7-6 ASSHRDTLAEQF
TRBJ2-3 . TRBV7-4 ASSFFAGSTDTQY
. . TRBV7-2 ASSSKAGSYEQY
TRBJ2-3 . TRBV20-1 SARQGSTDTQY
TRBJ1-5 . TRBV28 ASSGSPRSNQPQH
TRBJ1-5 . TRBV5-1 ASSLGAGLNQPQH
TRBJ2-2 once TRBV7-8 ASSLWGGGELF
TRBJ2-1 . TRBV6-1 ASSDGGYGNEQF
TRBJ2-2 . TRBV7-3 ASSLTAGELF
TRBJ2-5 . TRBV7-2 ASIDSTTAQETQY
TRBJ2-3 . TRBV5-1 ASSSWTSGSGDTQY
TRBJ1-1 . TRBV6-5 ASGRTGRGTEAF
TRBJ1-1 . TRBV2 ASSVGVATEAF
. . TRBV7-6 ASSPAIGRREWETQY
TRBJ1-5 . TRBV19 ASSIGGSDYSNQPQH
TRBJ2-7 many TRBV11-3 ASSLVGNEQY
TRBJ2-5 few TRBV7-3 ASSREYQETQY
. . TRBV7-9 ASSSTGYQETQY
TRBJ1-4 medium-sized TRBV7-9 ASATGKNEKLF